This T cell receptor beta chain emerged from a study of blood T cell repertoires in COVID-19. CDR1 and CDR2 (germline): SEHNR, FQNEAQ (reference sequence). The CDR3 is made up of 13 amino acids. V lost 7 bases to trimming and J lost 5 bases, with 14 bases between them. Authors' methods: Quantification of nucleated cells was approximated via reference gene primer amplification. Sequencing used immunoSEQ multiplex PCR; TCRdb keeps in-frame clones, though not all of them. That table gives V, J and clone size, and the DNA gave D and trimming. This table has approximately 220,000 clones, roughly 86% appearing once.

Sequenced input: peripheral blood. The clonotype originates from a man in his 60s with acute or convalescent COVID-19. The chain recombines TRBV7-9 with TRBJ2-5, with TRBD2 as a possible D gene (5 bases). The CDR3 nucleotides are TGTGCCAGCACCCCGGATCCGGGGGAGACCCAGTACTTC. Residues: CASTPDPGETQYF. Full variable domain (outside the CDR3, taken from reference TRBV7-9 and TRBJ2-5): DTGVSQNPRHKITKRGQNVTFRCDPISEHNRLYWYRQTLGQGPEFLTYFQNEAQLEKSRLLSDRFSAERPKGSFSTLEIQRTEQGDSAMYLCASTPDPGETQYFGPGTRLLVL.